Below are 28 T cell receptor beta chains sequenced from a single sample in a study of T-cell reconstitution after alpha-beta-depleted transplantation in children. It was with unique molecular identifiers that the TCRbeta library was prepared. TCRdb processed the PCR reads anew with MiXCR; each CDR3 protein has one entry. The table records about 58,000 distinct CDR3 sequences, 35% to 55% of them present only once. This sample comprised PBMCs, mostly from graft donor cells, obtained 360 days after TCRalphabeta/CD19-depleted stem cell transplant. Every receptor here comes from a male patient younger than 18 who had a stem cell transplant for acute lymphoblastic leukemia, so the T cells may come from the graft donor.

A few counts support this clonotype. This chain links TRBV7-3 with TRBJ2-6; D uncertain. Germline loops: CDR1 SGHTA, CDR2 FQGTGA. V lost 6 bases, J lost 0 bases, and 12 bases lay in between. CDR3 length equals 16 residues. DNA of the CDR3: TGTGCCAGCAGTCATGACGGTGCCTCTGGGGCCAACGTCCTGACTTTC. Translated: CASSHDGASGANVLTF.

V and J are TRBV20-1 and TRBJ2-7, with D uncertain. V shed 3 bases and J shed 3 bases, with 18 bases lying between them. The germline V gene has CDR1 DFQATT and CDR2 SNEGSKA (reference sequence). The CDR3 extends over 15 amino acids. CDR3 DNA sequence: TGCAGTGCTAGGGCTCCCGGCCCCTTCGACTACGAGCAGTACTTC. Its protein product is CSARAPGPFDYEQYF.

Only a few counts were recorded for this clonotype. The chain links TRBV20-1 to TRBJ2-3; possibly TRBD1 for D (5 bases). V lost 3 bases and J lost 0, with 13 bases in between. This CDR3 has 15 residues. Germline loops: CDR1 DFQATT, CDR2 SNEGSKA (reference sequence). CDR3 loop: CSARDTSYSTDTQYF. The CDR3 DNA reads TGCAGTGCTAGGGACACATCTTACAGCACAGATACGCAGTATTTT.

The rearrangement joins TRBV29-1 to TRBJ2-7; 12 positions agree with TRBD2. The CDR3 spans 13 residues. J lost 3 bases, V lost 7 bases, and 4 bases had no gene match. Germline CDR1 SQVTM, CDR2 ANQGSEA. CDR3 nucleotides: TGCAGCGCTAGACTAGCGGGAGTCTACGAGCAGTACTTC. Translation gives CSARLAGVYEQYF.

The chain links TRBV6-1 to TRBJ2-1; D gene uncertain. V lost 7 bases and J lost 2, with 12 bases in between. CDR1 is MNHNS, CDR2 SASEGT, per germline. This CDR3 region has 14 residues. DNA for the CDR3: TGTGCCAGCACCGCGGTAGGGCCCTACAATGAGCAGTTCTTC. Translating gives CASTAVGPYNEQFF.

This clonotype showed up just once. This sequence joins TRBV9 and TRBJ2-3, with TRBD2 matching 10 bases. The CDR3 has 13 residues. V was pared by 6 bases and J by 5 bases, with 3 bases of the junction left unmatched. CDR1 SGDLS and CDR2 YYNGEE come from the germline V gene. The CDR3 region has the DNA TGTGCCAGCACAAGCGGGGGGGAAGATACGCAGTATTTT. It is translated as CASTSGGEDTQYF.

The rearrangement links TRBV12-3 or TRBV12-4 to TRBJ2-5; 10 nucleotides match TRBD1. The CDR3 has 15 residues. V shed 5 bases and J 5 bases; nucleotides not matched to a gene: 8. CDR3 in amino acids: CASSPSTGGAETQYF. CDR3 DNA sequence: TGTGCCAGCAGTCCTTCGACAGGGGGCGCGGAGACCCAGTACTTC.

This clonotype was found many times. The chain employs TRBV29-1 and TRBJ2-3; 8 nucleotides agree with TRBD2. CDR3 size: 15 residues. CDR1 SQVTM and CDR2 ANQGSEA come from the germline V gene. With 5 bases clipped from V and 1 base from J, the junction kept 8 bases outside the gene matches. CDR3 sequence reads: CSVLRLAFGTDTQYF. In DNA, the CDR3 is TGCAGCGTTCTCCGACTAGCGTTCGGCACAGATACGCAGTATTTT.

The chain is built from TRBV7-9 and TRBJ2-4; 11 bases map to TRBD2. V was pared by 5 bases and J by 5 bases, with 8 bases of the junction left unmatched. CDR3 length equals 16 residues. Germline V CDR1 and CDR2: SEHNR, FQNEAQ (reference sequence). The CDR3 DNA sequence: TGTGCCAGCAGCGCTGAAGCGGGACTAGCGGAAAACATTCAGTACTTC. This encodes CASSAEAGLAENIQYF.

V is TRBV5-1 and J is TRBJ2-5, with D possibly TRBD2 on 5 matching bases. The V end was cut by 3 bases, the J end by 5 bases, with 11 bases between. CDR3 length: 13 amino acids. In germline, CDR1 is SGHRS, CDR2 YFSETQ. The CDR3 is CASSWGAAETQYF. CDR3 coding DNA: TGCGCCAGCAGCTGGGGAGCGGCGGAGACCCAGTACTTC. Using reference TRBV5-1 and TRBJ2-5 for the parts outside the CDR3, the full variable domain is KAGVTQTPRYLIKTRGQQVTLSCSPISGHRSVSWYQQTPGQGLQFLFEYFSETQRNKGNFPGRFSGRQFSNSRSEMNVSTLELGDSALYLCASSWGAAETQYFGPGTRLLVL.

This chain links TRBV4-3 with TRBJ2-6, with D hard to call. The CDR3 has 15 residues. The ends were cut back, 3 bases at V and 0 bases at J, with 6 bases in the middle. Germline V gives CDR1 LGHNA, CDR2 YSLEER. This CDR3 reads CASSQRRSGANVLTF. The DNA of the CDR3 is TGCGCCAGCAGCCAGAGACGCTCTGGGGCCAACGTCCTGACTTTC.

This clonotype was detected only a few times. The chain has TRBV28 and TRBJ2-1; tentative D call: TRBD2 (6 bases). CDR3 length equals 12 residues. V dropped 4 bases and J dropped 7 bases, with 8 bases sitting between them. Germline lookup yields CDR1 MDHEN and CDR2 SYDVKM. This chain's CDR3 is CASSYAGNEQFF. In DNA, the CDR3 is TGTGCCAGCAGTTATGCGGGGAATGAGCAGTTCTTC.

A few counts support this clonotype. The rearrangement links TRBV7-3 to TRBJ2-1, with TRBD2 matching over 12 bases. This CDR3 region has 16 residues. Germline V gene data show CDR1 as SGHTA and CDR2 as FQGTGA. Germline trimming cut 4 bases from V and 8 bases from J; bases unmatched to any gene: 9. DNA of the CDR3: TGTGCCAGCAGCTCCGGACTAGCGGGAAAGGGGGATGAGCAGTTCTTC. Encoded protein: CASSSGLAGKGDEQFF. Variable domain in full (rest from reference TRBV7-3 and TRBJ2-1): GAGVSQTPSNKVTEKGKYVELRCDPISGHTALYWYRQSLGQGPEFLIYFQGTGAADDSGLPNDRFFAVRPEGSVSTLKIQRTERGDSAVYLCASSSGLAGKGDEQFFGPGTRLTVL.

This chain connects TRBV11-2 to TRBJ2-1, with 7 bases lining up with TRBD2. The trim removed 6 bases at V and 6 bases at J, leaving 5 bases unmatched. Germline assignment: CDR1 SGHAT and CDR2 FQNNGV. CDR3 size: 13 residues. CDR3 bases: TGTGCCAGCAGACTAGCGCAGACCAATGAGCAGTTCTTC. As protein: CASRLAQTNEQFF. Combining the CDR3 with reference TRBV11-2 and TRBJ2-1 gives the whole variable domain EAGVAQSPRYKIIEKRQSVAFWCNPISGHATLYWYQQILGQGPKLLIQFQNNGVVDDSQLPKDRFSAERLKGVDSTLKIQPAKLEDSAVYLCASRLAQTNEQFFGPGTRLTVL.

This clonotype was seen a few times. Relative to the germline gene, one junction end is altered; a read error may explain this. CDR3 bases: TGCAGTGCTCGAGACTACGAGCAGTACTTC. Translated, it gives CSARDYEQYF. This rearrangement joins TRBV20-1 to TRBJ2-7; D not resolved. Germline CDR1 and CDR2: DFQATT and SNEGSKA (reference sequence). The CDR3 loop spans 10 amino acids.

This clonotype has just a few counts. V gene TRBV7-9 combines with J gene TRBJ1-4; D possibly corresponds to TRBD1 (5 bases). CDR1 is SEHNR and CDR2 is FQNEAQ in the germline V gene (reference sequence). V lost 8 bases and J 5 bases, leaving 9 bases between the germline ends. The CDR3 extends over 12 amino acids. This chain's CDR3 is CASGGENEKLFF. The CDR3 DNA follows: TGTGCCAGCGGGGGGGAAAATGAAAAACTGTTTTTT. The full variable domain, its missing parts supplied by reference TRBV7-9 and TRBJ1-4, is DTGVSQNPRHKITKRGQNVTFRCDPISEHNRLYWYRQTLGQGPEFLTYFQNEAQLEKSRLLSDRFSAERPKGSFSTLEIQRTEQGDSAMYLCASGGENEKLFFGSGTQLSVL.

The V and J genes are TRBV6-5 and TRBJ1-1; D not certain. CDR1 is MNHEY, CDR2 SVGAGI, per germline. The CDR3 is made up of 14 amino acids. Trimming left V 1 base short and J 0 bases short, with 6 bases between. Written as DNA, the CDR3 is TGTGCCAGCAGTTACTGGCCTTTGAACACTGAAGCTTTCTTT. It translates to CASSYWPLNTEAFF.

The V and J genes are TRBV4-2 and TRBJ2-3, with D unclear. The CDR3 contains 14 residues. The V gene lost 3 bases and the J gene lost 2 bases, with 9 bases spanning the gap. Looked up from germline, CDR1 is LGHNA and CDR2 is YNFKEQ. The CDR3 DNA follows: TGTGCCAGCAGCCAGACCCGCAACACAGATACGCAGTATTTT. It yields the protein CASSQTRNTDTQYF.

The chain carries TRBV9 and TRBJ2-1; TRBD2 matches at 8 bases. Germline loops: CDR1 SGDLS, CDR2 YYNGEE. This CDR3 has 16 residues. J gave up 7 bases and V 0 bases, and 9 bases lay outside the gene matches. The CDR3 here is CASSVGGISGKNEQFF. The CDR3 nucleotides are TGTGCCAGCAGCGTAGGCGGCATTAGCGGGAAAAATGAGCAGTTCTTC.

This chain links TRBV27 with TRBJ2-5, with 10 nucleotides matching TRBD2. V gave up 3 bases and J gave up 1 base; unmatched junction bases: 2. Germline V CDR1 and CDR2: MNHEY, SMNVEV (reference sequence). The CDR3 spans 15 residues. The CDR3 sequence is CASSFVAGGQETQYF. The CDR3 DNA sequence: TGTGCCAGCAGTTTCGTAGCGGGGGGCCAAGAGACCCAGTACTTC.

The gene calls are TRBV12-3 or TRBV12-4 and TRBJ2-4; 10 nucleotides align to TRBD1. CDR3 length: 14 amino acids. The J segment lost 6 bases and the V segment lost 2 bases, leaving 1 base of the junction unmatched. CDR3 sequence (DNA): TGTGCCAGCAGTTTATGGACAGGGGGAAACATTCAGTACTTC. It codes for CASSLWTGGNIQYF.

This clonotype has only one observation. The chain recombines TRBV12-5 with TRBJ1-6; D uncertain. Trimming took 1 base from V and 9 from J, leaving 22 bases between them. The CDR3 extends over 18 amino acids. The germline CDR1 and CDR2 sequences are LGHNT and FRNRAP. The CDR3 here is CASGLAPLKSGKGSPLHF. Written as DNA, the CDR3 is TGTGCTAGTGGTTTGGCACCTCTTAAGTCGGGGAAAGGTTCACCCCTCCACTTT.

The chain couples TRBV7-9 to TRBJ2-1; 8 bases map to TRBD1. J lost 6 bases, V lost 4 bases, and 2 bases had no gene match. The CDR3 has 13 residues. Germline CDR1 SEHNR, CDR2 FQNEAQ (reference sequence). Here the CDR3 reads CASSSGQGNEQFF. As DNA, the CDR3 is TGTGCCAGCAGCTCCGGACAGGGCAATGAGCAGTTCTTC.

The chain has TRBV6-1 and TRBJ2-4; D is tentatively TRBD1 or TRBD2 (7 bases each). This CDR3 spans 14 amino acids. V gave up 6 bases and J gave up 8 bases, with 17 bases separating them. Germline-derived CDR1 and CDR2 are MNHNS and SASEGT. CDR3 loop: CASSQGGAGDIQYF. DNA of the CDR3: TGTGCCAGCAGCCAAGGGGGCGCGGGAGACATTCAGTACTTC.

The rearrangement joins TRBV16 to TRBJ2-1, with D possibly being TRBD1 (6 bases). The CDR3 spans 13 residues. The V end was cut by 2 bases, the J end by 4 bases, with 6 bases between. Germline CDR1 and CDR2: KGHSY and FQNENV. In nucleotides, the CDR3 is TGTGCCAGCAGCCAACAGGGGTACAATGAGCAGTTCTTC. Its translation is CASSQQGYNEQFF.

V is TRBV12-3 or TRBV12-4 and J is TRBJ2-1, with D perhaps matching TRBD2 (6 bases). V shed 8 bases and J shed 0 bases, with 11 bases lying between them. This CDR3 is 14 amino acids long. CDR3 DNA: TGTGCCAGCCGCCGGGGGAACTCCTACAATGAGCAGTTCTTC. It encodes CASRRGNSYNEQFF.

The chain employs TRBV11-2 and TRBJ2-1; tentative D call: TRBD2 (5 bases). Trimming shortened V by 8 bases and J by 4 bases, and 15 bases separated the two germline ends. In germline, CDR1 is SGHAT, CDR2 FQNNGV. The CDR3 contains 14 residues. The CDR3 sequence is CASSPTTRYNEQFF. For the CDR3, the DNA is TGTGCCAGCTCCCCGACTACCCGTTACAATGAGCAGTTCTTC.

This clonotype was recorded only once. This chain joins TRBV4-2 and TRBJ2-7; 11 positions agree with TRBD2. CDR1 and CDR2 (germline): LGHNA, YNFKEQ. V was pared by 0 bases and J by 3 bases, with 10 bases of the junction left unmatched. The CDR3 covers 18 residues. The CDR3, as DNA: TGTGCCAGCAGCCAAGACCGGGGGCTAGCGGGAGGTCTCTACGAGCAGTACTTC. Its translation: CASSQDRGLAGGLYEQYF.